These 15 T cell receptor beta chains were all obtained from the same sample, sequenced in a study of blood T cell repertoires in COVID-19. Clones were read by immunoSEQ multiplex PCR, and TCRdb kept only the in-frame ones, dropping some. The table records fewer than 60,000 clones, about 77% of them present only once. Sequencing used peripheral blood. Every receptor here comes from a human donor in a cohort sampled during active COVID-19.

CDR3 loop: CASSLGTGHSGNTIYF. Here the CDR3 DNA reads TGTGCCAGTAGTCTCGGGACAGGGCACTCTGGAAACACCATATATTTT. The chain couples TRBV19 to TRBJ1-3, with 9 bases lining up with TRBD1. Germline CDR1 is LNHDA and CDR2 is SQIVND (reference sequence). The CDR3 totals 16 residues. The V gene end was trimmed by 5 bases and the J gene end by 0 bases; junction bases not matched to a gene: 5.

With respect to this clone: This specimen includes other DNA sequences encoding the same CDR3. This chain joins TRBV5-1 and TRBJ1-1; D gene ambiguous. The CDR3 is made up of 14 amino acids. Per germline, CDR1 SGHRS and CDR2 YFSETQ. Trimming removed 0 bases at V and 4 bases at J, with 10 bases between. CDR3 sequence reads: CASSLDAGGTEAFF. For the CDR3, the DNA is TGCGCCAGCAGCTTGGACGCGGGTGGCACTGAAGCTTTCTTT.

The chain links TRBV7-8 to TRBJ1-1, with no clear D. V was trimmed by 4 bases and J by 1 base, leaving 10 bases between them. Germline V gene sequence: CDR1 SGHVS, CDR2 FQNEAQ. This CDR3 has 14 amino acids. DNA for the CDR3: TGTGCCAGCAGCTCCCCAGAGGGGAACACTGAAGCTTTCTTT. Its translation: CASSSPEGNTEAFF.

This sequence joins TRBV24-1 and TRBJ2-3; D possibly corresponds to TRBD1 (6 bases). Between the trimmed V and J ends, which lost 6 bases and 5 bases, there was a span of 14 bases. The CDR3 runs 14 residues. Per the germline V gene, CDR1 is KGHDR and CDR2 is SFDVKD. CDR3: CATSKTGLGDTQYF. The CDR3 DNA is TGTGCCACCAGTAAGACAGGTTTAGGAGATACGCAGTATTTT.

The rearrangement links TRBV11-1 to TRBJ2-5, with 7 bases lining up with TRBD1. With V trimmed by 4 bases and J by 5 bases, 7 bases remained unmatched. CDR3 size: 14 residues. CDR1 and CDR2 (germline): SGHAT, FQDESV (reference sequence). CDR3 in DNA: TGTGCCAGCAGCTCGGGGACAGAGGGTGAGACCCAGTACTTC. This codes for CASSSGTEGETQYF. The complete variable domain, with remaining parts taken from reference TRBV11-1 and TRBJ2-5, reads EAEVAQSPRYKITEKSQAVAFWCDPISGHATLYWYRQILGQGPELLVQFQDESVVDDSQLPKDRFSAERLKGVDSTLKIQPAELGDSAMYLCASSSGTEGETQYFGPGTRLLVL.

The chain joins TRBV7-2 to TRBJ2-7; TRBD2 matches 10 bases. Germline V lookup: CDR1 SGHTA, CDR2 FQGNSA. V was pared by 4 bases and J by 3 bases, with 3 bases of the junction left unmatched. CDR3 length: 14 residues. The CDR3 nucleotides are TGTGCCAGCAGCTCGGTAGCGGGAGGCTACGAGCAGTACTTC. It encodes CASSSVAGGYEQYF. The full variable domain, in which reference TRBV7-2 and TRBJ2-7 provide the parts outside the CDR3, is GAGVSQSPSNKVTEKGKDVELRCDPISGHTALYWYRQSLGQGLEFLIYFQGNSAPDKSGLPSDRFSAERTGGSVSTLTIQRTQQEDSAVYLCASSSVAGGYEQYFGPGTRLTVT.

The rearrangement joins TRBV2 to TRBJ2-7; TRBD1 might be the D (5 bases). In germline, CDR1 is SNHLY, CDR2 FYNNEI. Trimming shortened V by 6 bases and J by 13 bases, and 19 bases separated the two germline ends. The CDR3 covers 12 residues. This chain's CDR3 is CASSPEQDRFYF. The CDR3 DNA reads TGTGCCAGCAGCCCGGAACAGGACCGGTTCTACTTC.

This chain uses TRBV4-3 with TRBJ2-5; D possibly corresponds to TRBD2 (6 bases). V lost 5 bases and J lost 7, with 17 bases in between. The CDR3 length is 14 residues. Germline loops: CDR1 LGHNA, CDR2 YSLEER. CDR3 coding DNA: TGCGCCAGCAGCAGGACGGGGGTAGAAGTGACCCAGTACTTC. Its translation is CASSRTGVEVTQYF.

The chain joins TRBV28 to TRBJ1-2; no clear D gene. Germline values: CDR1 MDHEN, CDR2 SYDVKM. Trimming stripped 6 bases from V and 2 bases from J, with 7 bases between. This CDR3 has 12 residues. The CDR3 bases are TGTGCCAGCAGCCCACGGAACTATGGCTACACCTTC. It specifies CASSPRNYGYTF.

This clone has just one count. The V and J genes are TRBV5-1 and TRBJ1-6; D might be TRBD1 (6 bases). CDR3 length: 17 amino acids. Trimming left V 0 bases short and J 0 bases short, with 10 bases between. Germline CDR1 is SGHRS and CDR2 is YFSETQ. For the CDR3, the DNA is TGCGCCAGCAGCTTGGGGGACATCGGCTCCTATAATTCACCCCTCCACTTT. This sequence encodes CASSLGDIGSYNSPLHF. The full variable domain, its missing parts supplied by reference TRBV5-1 and TRBJ1-6, is KAGVTQTPRYLIKTRGQQVTLSCSPISGHRSVSWYQQTPGQGLQFLFEYFSETQRNKGNFPGRFSGRQFSNSRSEMNVSTLELGDSALYLCASSLGDIGSYNSPLHFGNGTRLTVT.

V and J are TRBV11-2 and TRBJ2-5, with D uncertain. The V gene lost 5 bases and the J gene lost 5 bases, with 9 bases spanning the gap. Germline loops: CDR1 SGHAT, CDR2 FQNNGV. The CDR3 is made up of 12 amino acids. The CDR3 bases are TGTGCCAGCAGCACCTGGCTGGAGACCCAGTACTTC. Translated, it gives CASSTWLETQYF.

This clone was picked up one time. The chain couples TRBV7-2 to TRBJ2-5; 8 positions match TRBD2. CDR3 length: 16 amino acids. Trimming took 2 bases from V and 5 from J; bases not matched to a gene: 10. The germline V gene encodes CDR1 SGHTA and CDR2 FQGNSA. The CDR3 here is CASSLRSGSFTETQYF. In DNA, the CDR3 is TGTGCCAGCAGCTTAAGAAGCGGGAGTTTTACCGAGACCCAGTACTTC.

This chain links TRBV5-1 with TRBJ2-6; D ambiguous. This CDR3 has 18 residues. Germline V lookup: CDR1 SGHRS, CDR2 YFSETQ. The V and J ends lost 0 bases and 0 bases respectively, with 13 bases between them. The CDR3 nucleotides are TGCGCCAGCAGCTTGGTAGCCGGTACCCACTCTGGGGCCAACGTCCTGACTTTC. Residues: CASSLVAGTHSGANVLTF.

In this sample, this clone turned up once. V is TRBV19 and J is TRBJ2-5; 10 nucleotides align to TRBD2. V shed 4 bases, J shed 1 base, and the junction held 3 bases outside the gene matches. The length of the CDR3 is 15 residues. CDR1 and CDR2 (germline): LNHDA, SQIVND (reference sequence). Here the CDR3 DNA reads TGTGCCAGTAGTACACTAGCGGGACGCCAAGAGACCCAGTACTTC. It is translated as CASSTLAGRQETQYF.

This rearrangement joins TRBV30 to TRBJ2-7; a possible D gene is TRBD2 (8 bases). Trimming cost V 2 bases and J 6 bases, with 20 bases left between them. The CDR3 runs 15 residues. Germline V lookup: CDR1 GTSNPN, CDR2 SVGIG (reference sequence). As DNA, the CDR3 is TGTGCCTGGAGTCCAGGGGGAGGCGCGGGAGGCGAGCAGTACTTC. As protein: CAWSPGGGAGGEQYF.